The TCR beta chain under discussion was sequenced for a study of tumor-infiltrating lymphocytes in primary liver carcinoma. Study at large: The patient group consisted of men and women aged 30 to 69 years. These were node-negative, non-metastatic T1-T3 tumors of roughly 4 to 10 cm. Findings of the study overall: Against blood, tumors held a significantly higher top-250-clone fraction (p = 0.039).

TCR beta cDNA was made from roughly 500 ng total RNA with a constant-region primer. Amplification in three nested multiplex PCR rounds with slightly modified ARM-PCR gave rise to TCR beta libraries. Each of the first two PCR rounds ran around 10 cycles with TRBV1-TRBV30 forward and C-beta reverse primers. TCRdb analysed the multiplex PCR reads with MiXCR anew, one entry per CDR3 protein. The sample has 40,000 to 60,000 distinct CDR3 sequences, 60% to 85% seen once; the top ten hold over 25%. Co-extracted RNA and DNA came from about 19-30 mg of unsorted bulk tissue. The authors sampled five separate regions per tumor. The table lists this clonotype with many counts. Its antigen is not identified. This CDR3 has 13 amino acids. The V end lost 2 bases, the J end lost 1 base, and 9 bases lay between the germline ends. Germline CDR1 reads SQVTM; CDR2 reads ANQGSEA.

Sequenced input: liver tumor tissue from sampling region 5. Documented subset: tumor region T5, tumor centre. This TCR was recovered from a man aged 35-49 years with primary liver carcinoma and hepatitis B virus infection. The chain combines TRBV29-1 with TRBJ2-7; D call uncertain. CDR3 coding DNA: TGCAGCGTTGAATTAACAGAATCCTACGAGCAGTACTTC. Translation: CSVELTESYEQYF.